This T cell receptor (beta chain) was retrieved from a study of cytomegalovirus exposure and HLA in healthy donors. Study-wide results and caveats: Rare sequences made up most TCRs, while some public TCRs were found in many donors. Among the CMV-associated chains, three were confirmed in vitro as specific for CMV antigens. The study labeled 150 or so TCR beta chains cytomegalovirus-associated.

About this clone itself: Its matching antigen is unknown.

Measured with immunoSEQ multiplex PCR; TCRdb has only the in-frame clones, and not every one. The sample includes more than 300,000 clones, around 86% of them seen just once. Losses at the gene ends were 6 bases for V and 4 bases for J; bases not matched to a gene: 5. The CDR3 runs 14 residues. Germline CDR1 MNHNS, CDR2 SASEGT. Sequencing was performed on PBMCs. This rearrangement joins TRBV6-1 to TRBJ1-5; 8 bases map to TRBD1. The TCR originated in a woman aged 18 to 35 in good health and CMV-seronegative. DNA for the CDR3: TGTGCCAGCAGCTGGACAGGGTCGAATCAGCCCCAGCATTTT. This codes for CASSWTGSNQPQHF.